This T cell receptor beta chain was retrieved from a study of shared clonotypes between healthy human individuals. The study, taken as a whole, reports: An expected dependence of interdonor clonotype sharing on sequencing depth was noted.

Sorted-subset replicate PCR reactions were performed with approximately 200 ng DNA, corresponding to some 32,000 T cell genomes. The method was immunoSEQ multiplex PCR; TCRdb's version includes in-frame clones alone and lacks a portion of them. The data hold millions of clones, with approximately 95% observed a single time. Germline assignment: CDR1 SGHNT and CDR2 YENEEA. This CDR3 has 13 amino acids. V shed 0 bases and J shed 5 bases, with 5 bases lying between them. As to this clone: The antigen is unknown.

The clonotype was recovered from a man aged 18 to 29 in good health. Some clones in this sample may be carry-over from other donors' samples. The rearrangement joins TRBV11-3 to TRBJ2-1; D is uncertain. The sample taken for sequencing was naive CD4+ T cells from PBMCs. Sample subset: CD45RA+ positively selected. The CDR3 bases are TGTGCCAGCAGCTTAGATGGGGACAATGAGCAGTTCTTC. Protein sequence: CASSLDGDNEQFF.